Each of the 18 T cell receptor beta chains below was sequenced from the same sample in a study of shared clonotypes between healthy human individuals (dated by TCRdb to about 2020). The receptor library was made with the immunoSEQ multiplex PCR assay. TCRdb re-hosts the immuneACCESS table, in-frame sequences only. Its copies lack some clones; in the studies checked, an unresolved V gene accounts for under half of them, and the cause for the rest is not known. Recorded for this sample are around 2.1 million clones; nearly 97% of them occurred a single time. Of the sample, over 0.1% is held by the ten largest clones. The specimen sequenced was naive CD4+ T cells sorted from blood. Sample cell subset or site, as interpreted from the label and publication: CD45RA+ positively selected. The source of these receptors is a man between 18 and 29 years old in good health.

V and J are TRBV6-5 and TRBJ1-2; D not resolved. Trimming took off 6 bases at V and 3 bases at J, with 17 bases between the two ends. This CDR3 has 15 amino acids. CDR1 and CDR2 from the germline V gene are MNHEY and SVGAGI. CDR3 loop: CASSPSRAGYYGYTF. For the CDR3, the DNA is TGTGCCAGCAGCCCCTCGCGGGCCGGGTACTATGGCTACACCTTC.

The CDR3 coding sequence is TGTGCCAGCGGACTAGCGGGGTTGGATACGCAGTATTTT. It codes for CASGLAGLDTQYF. V and J are TRBV28 and TRBJ2-3; 12 positions agree with TRBD2. CDR1 and CDR2 from the germline V gene are MDHEN and SYDVKM. The CDR3 loop spans 13 amino acids. The V gene end was trimmed by 8 bases and the J gene end by 6 bases; junction bases not matched to a gene: 3.

The chain joins TRBV7-8 to TRBJ2-1; 11 positions agree with TRBD2. Unmatched junction bases numbered 19, after V lost 5 bases and J lost 7 bases. Per the germline V gene, CDR1 is SGHVS and CDR2 is FQNEAQ. This CDR3 is 19 amino acids long. CDR3 region: CASSQNQRRLAGGVNEQFF. CDR3 DNA sequence: TGTGCCAGCAGCCAAAACCAACGTCGGCTAGCGGGGGGTGTAAATGAGCAGTTCTTC.

The rearrangement joins TRBV10-3 to TRBJ1-1; 7 bases are a match to TRBD1. The CDR3 loop spans 17 amino acids. Unmatched junction bases numbered 23, after V lost 10 bases and J lost 6 bases. Germline CDR1 and CDR2: ENHRY and SYGVKD. CDR3 sequence reads: CASLKTGLNSDGAEAFF. CDR3 in DNA: TGTGCCAGCCTAAAGACAGGGTTAAATTCTGATGGCGCTGAAGCTTTCTTT.

Here the CDR3 reads CASSQSRGYEQYF. Written as DNA, the CDR3 is TGTGCCAGCAGCCAAAGCAGGGGCTACGAGCAGTACTTC. The chain joins TRBV14 to TRBJ2-7, with D possibly TRBD1 on 6 matching bases. Germline V CDR1 and CDR2: SGHDN, FVKESK. V lost 2 bases to trimming and J lost 3 bases, with 8 bases between them. This CDR3 has 13 amino acids.

The V and J genes are TRBV27 and TRBJ1-2; the D gene is possibly TRBD1 (6 bases). The germline V and J ends were trimmed by 5 bases and 5 bases, with 9 bases remaining between them. CDR3 length equals 12 residues. Germline values: CDR1 MNHEY, CDR2 SMNVEV (reference sequence). CDR3 nucleotides: TGTGCCAGCAGTAACCAGGGGTATGGCTACACCTTC. Translating gives CASSNQGYGYTF.

The rearrangement joins TRBV6-1 to TRBJ1-5, with TRBD1 as a possible D gene (6 bases). Trimming stripped 5 bases from V and 3 bases from J, with 14 bases between. The CDR3 has 15 residues. Germline V gene lookup returns CDR1 MNHNS and CDR2 SASEGT. The CDR3 DNA reads TGTGCCAGCAGTACGACAGGCTTGAACAATCAGCCCCAGCATTTT. Translating gives CASSTTGLNNQPQHF.

A single count supports this clone. This sequence joins TRBV2 and TRBJ1-5; D is perhaps TRBD1 (5 bases). Trimming took off 2 bases at V and 3 bases at J, with 11 bases between the two ends. The germline CDR1 and CDR2 sequences are SNHLY and FYNNEI. The CDR3 is 15 residues long. CDR3 residues: CASSERRQYNQPQHF. CDR3 nucleotide sequence: TGTGCCAGCAGTGAACGTCGACAGTACAATCAGCCCCAGCATTTT.

This chain uses TRBV4-3 with TRBJ2-7; TRBD2 is a possible D gene (6 bases). Trimming stripped 0 bases from V and 3 bases from J, with 12 bases between. The CDR3 runs 15 residues. The germline V gene has CDR1 LGHNA and CDR2 YSLEER. CDR3 nucleotides: TGCGCCAGCAGCCAAGATGGGGGGATAATCTACGAGCAGTACTTC. Translating it yields CASSQDGGIIYEQYF.

This rearrangement joins TRBV7-3 to TRBJ2-3; TRBD2 matches 14 bases. The germline gives CDR1 SGHTA, CDR2 FQGTGA. J was trimmed by 2 bases and V by 0 bases; bases with no gene match: 1. This CDR3 is 17 amino acids long. CDR3 in amino acids: CASSLTTSGGATDTQYF. The CDR3 bases are TGTGCCAGCAGCTTAACGACTAGCGGGGGGGCCACAGATACGCAGTATTTT.

This sequence joins TRBV7-2 and TRBJ2-4; TRBD2 is a possible D gene (5 bases). The CDR3 loop spans 14 amino acids. Trimming removed 5 bases at V and 6 bases at J, with 14 bases between. The germline V gene has CDR1 SGHTA and CDR2 FQGNSA. The CDR3 nucleotides read TGTGCCAGCAGCCCTGGTGGACTGCGAAACATTCAGTACTTC. Encoded protein: CASSPGGLRNIQYF. Full variable domain (rest looked up from reference TRBV7-2 and TRBJ2-4): GAGVSQSPSNKVTEKGKDVELRCDPISGHTALYWYRQSLGQGLEFLIYFQGNSAPDKSGLPSDRFSAERTGGSVSTLTIQRTQQEDSAVYLCASSPGGLRNIQYFGAGTRLSVL.

The chain employs TRBV19 and TRBJ1-6; TRBD1 matches at 7 bases. CDR3 size: 17 residues. With V trimmed by 5 bases and J by 0 bases, 7 bases remained unmatched. Germline-derived CDR1 and CDR2 are LNHDA and SQIVND (reference sequence). The CDR3 DNA reads as TGTGCCAGTAGTCTCCTGGCAGGGGGCTCCTATAATTCACCCCTCCACTTT. Protein sequence: CASSLLAGGSYNSPLHF.

The chain couples TRBV28 to TRBJ2-4, with TRBD1 matching over 9 bases. The trim removed 8 bases at V and 16 bases at J, leaving 6 bases unmatched. This CDR3 region has 10 residues. Germline CDR1 MDHEN, CDR2 SYDVKM. As DNA, the CDR3 is TGTGCCAGCGCCGGGACAGGGCTATACTTC. This codes for CASAGTGLYF.

V is TRBV4-3 and J is TRBJ2-3; TRBD2 aligns across 8 bases. The CDR3 contains 17 residues. Germline CDR1 and CDR2: LGHNA and YSLEER. The ends lost 0 bases at V and 2 bases at J; junction bases unmatched: 7. The CDR3 here is CASSQDSTSAYTDTQYF. In DNA form, the CDR3 reads TGCGCCAGCAGCCAAGATTCGACTAGCGCTTACACAGATACGCAGTATTTT.

This chain links TRBV30 with TRBJ2-2; 10 bases map to TRBD1. CDR3 length equals 16 residues. Per the germline V gene, CDR1 is GTSNPN and CDR2 is SVGIG (reference sequence). The trim removed 1 base at V and 5 bases at J, leaving 7 bases unmatched. Here the CDR3 DNA reads TGTGCCTGGAGTGCCATCCCGGGACAGGGGACCGGGGAGCTGTTTTTT. The encoded protein is CAWSAIPGQGTGELFF.

A word on this clone: The junction departs from the called germline gene at one end, perhaps through a read error. J is TRBJ2-7 and V is TRBV7-7; 10 bases match TRBD2. The CDR3 loop spans 14 amino acids. Per germline, CDR1 SSHAT and CDR2 FNYEAQ (reference sequence). CDR3 loop: CASSLDASGSEQYF. Here the CDR3 DNA reads TGTGCTAGCAGCTTAGATGCTAGCGGGAGCGAGCAGTACTTC.

The chain has TRBV5-1 and TRBJ2-3, with 7 positions matching TRBD1. The germline gives CDR1 SGHRS, CDR2 YFSETQ. V lost 4 bases, J lost 2 bases, and 7 bases stayed unmatched. The CDR3 is 15 residues long. The CDR3 DNA reads as TGCGCCAGCAGCCGGGACAGCCCTCACACAGATACGCAGTATTTT. Translation gives CASSRDSPHTDTQYF.

This clone was observed a few times. The V and J genes are TRBV2 and TRBJ2-2; D is uncertain. The CDR3 is made up of 13 amino acids. Germline-derived CDR1 and CDR2 are SNHLY and FYNNEI. The V end lost 7 bases, the J end lost 1 base, and 7 bases lay between the germline ends. The CDR3 loop reads CASMQENTGELFF. The CDR3, as DNA: TGTGCCAGCATGCAGGAGAACACCGGGGAGCTGTTTTTT.